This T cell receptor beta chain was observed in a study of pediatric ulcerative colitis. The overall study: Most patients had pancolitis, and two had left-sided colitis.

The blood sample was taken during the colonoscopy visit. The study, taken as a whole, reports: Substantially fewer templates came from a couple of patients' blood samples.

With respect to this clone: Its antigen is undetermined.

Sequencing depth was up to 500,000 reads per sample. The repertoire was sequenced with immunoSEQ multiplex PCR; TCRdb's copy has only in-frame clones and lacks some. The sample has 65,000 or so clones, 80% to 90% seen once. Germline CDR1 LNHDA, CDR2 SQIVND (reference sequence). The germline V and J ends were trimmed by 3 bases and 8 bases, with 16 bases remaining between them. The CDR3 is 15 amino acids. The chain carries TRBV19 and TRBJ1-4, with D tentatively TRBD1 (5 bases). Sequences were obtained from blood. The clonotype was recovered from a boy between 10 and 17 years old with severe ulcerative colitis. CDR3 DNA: TGTGCCAGTAGTATGGGGGGGACGGGGACGGAAAAACTGTTTTTT. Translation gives CASSMGGTGTEKLFF.